The sequence of this T cell receptor (beta chain) was determined in a study of blood T cell repertoires in COVID-19 (dated by TCRdb to about 2020). Some background on the complete study: Samples from collaborators originated in the United States, Italy and Spain and spanned both the acute and convalescent phases of COVID-19. The prospective study material was composed of cDNA or gDNA derived from T cells, B-cell-depleted T cells, or PBMCs. Subjects who had been exposed to COVID-19, were actively infected with it, or had recovered from it provided the deeply sampled blood TCRbeta repertoires that made up the dataset. The repertoires were made available in a free public database intended to serve as a resource for research on the immune response to SARS-CoV-2. The samples were drawn from two sources: the first 160 participants of the ongoing ImmuneRACE study, and 1,254 subjects contributed by 6 global collaborators. Sample metadata almost always included a de-identified subject ID, COVID-19 status, age in years and sex. Where HLA class I and class II types were available, the types were taken from metadata supplied by the sample provider, not from assay-based typing.

Relative to germline, V is 2 bases shorter and J is 0 bases shorter, with 11 bases between their ends. The CDR3 has 16 amino acids, counting the end cysteine and phenylalanine. Only the CDR3 portion is preserved as DNA: 48 bases, with reading frame beginning at the first base. According to the germline V gene, CDR1 reads MNHEY and CDR2 reads SVGAGI. Notes on this clone: Its antigen specificity is not known. No clone much larger than this one lies a single base away; base qualities are absent.

Participants in the prospective study were aged about 18 to 90 years, lived in under 30 United States geographic areas, and enrolled through a virtual design. In the prospective study, cohorts were assigned on the basis of participant-reported clinical history obtained from a screening survey and a study questionnaire. ImmuneRACE Cohort 3 recovered participants were defined by two consecutive negative NP/OP PCR tests, healthcare professional clearance, or symptom resolution. Mobile phlebotomists in the prospective study collected whole blood, serum and a nasopharyngeal or oropharyngeal swab from every participant. Over a roughly 2-month period, participants in the prospective study had the option of providing additional blood draws and questionnaires. Before DNA extraction, blood samples from the prospective study were shipped at room temperature or frozen. TCRbeta CDR3 regions were amplified from genomic DNA by means of the immunoSEQ Assay, a bias-controlled multiplex PCR. For the original study's pipeline: The number of nucleated cells in each sample was estimated from the amplification of reference gene primers within the assay. To quantify the absolute abundance of each unique TCRbeta CDR3 rearrangement, sequence reads were collapsed and filtered. For each sample, productive Simpson clonality was calculated as the square root of Simpson's diversity index across productive rearrangements. In its TCRdb copy, this immuneACCESS table keeps in-frame sequences only and misses some clones. Where compared with another copy, unresolved V genes explain less than half of these, and the others have no known cause. V, J and clone size were drawn from that table, and D and trimming were deduced from the DNA. In this sample the table shows 250,000 to 350,000 clones, approximately 88% of which occur a single time. About 6% of the sample rests with the top ten.

The paper's findings and limits, for the study overall: The amount of clinical and demographic metadata varied by source and participant and was provided uncurated.

Recombination connected TRBV6-5 to TRBJ1-3; a confident D gene designation cannot be given. This TCR was sampled from a woman aged 40 to 50 who had recovered from COVID-19. The material sequenced was PBMCs or T cells enriched from blood (not recorded which). The nucleotide sequence is TGTGCCAGCAGTTACCGCGGGCCCCCCTCTGGAAACACCATATATTTT. Its protein reads: CASSYRGPPSGNTIYF.